This TCR beta chain comes out of a study of blood T cell repertoires in COVID-19. Study summary: Samples representing acute and convalescent COVID-19 were sourced from the United States, Italy and Spain.

This CDR3 is 13 amino acids long. V was pared by 5 bases and J by 4 bases, with 11 bases between. Under the authors' procedure: The assay estimated nucleated cells by amplifying reference gene primers. Method: immunoSEQ multiplex PCR; TCRdb's copy keeps in-frame clones and lacks some. V and J calls and clone size follow that table, whereas D and trimming were derived from the DNA. The sample has over 150,000 clones, roughly 85% seen once. This clone was recorded a few times. The sequencing sample was made of PBMCs or T cells enriched from blood (not recorded which). The rearrangement joins TRBV12-3 or TRBV12-4 to TRBJ1-2; tentative D call: TRBD1 (5 bases). The TCR originated in a woman aged 18-29 years who had recovered from COVID-19. The CDR3 is CASSPTGPYGYTF. For the CDR3, the DNA is TGTGCCAGCAGTCCTACAGGCCCCTATGGCTACACCTTC.